Included here is one T cell receptor beta chain sequence, with context. Its antigen is unknown. The sample belongs to a study of beta chain features in type 1 diabetes. Study-level background: Across all samples, over 85 million sorted cells were examined. Study-wide results and limits: Diminished insertions and augmented deletions at VDJ junctions characterized type 1 diabetes patients.

Approximately 110 mL of blood, on average, came from one heparinised draw per donor. Via CD45RO/CCR7/CD25/CD127/CD95/CD27, cells of the CD4+ naive, central memory, regulatory and stem cell-like memory subsets were sorted. The authors reverse transcribed all of the isolated RNA, so sequencing captured expressed TCRB transcripts. The protocol was immunoSEQ multiplex PCR, while the TCRdb copy is restricted to in-frame clones and leaves out a portion. In the table there are about 59,000 clones, approximately 62% of which are singletons. Germline V lookup: CDR1 SGHDN, CDR2 FVKESK. This CDR3 comprises 15 residues. Trimming took 3 bases from V and 1 from J; bases not matched to a gene: 5.

The TCR was taken from a young woman in good health. The rearrangement links TRBV14 to TRBJ1-1, with 7 nucleotides matching TRBD1. Sequenced input: Tregs from blood. The CDR3 loop reads CASSQGWTGNTEAFF. The CDR3 DNA sequence: TGTGCCAGCAGCCAGGGCTGGACAGGGAACACTGAAGCTTTCTTT.